This TCR beta chain was recovered during a study of shared clonotypes between healthy human individuals. Sequencing used immunoSEQ multiplex PCR; TCRdb keeps in-frame clones, though not all of them. Among roughly 680,000 clones, about two thirds were seen once, and the ten largest hold over 1.5%. The specimen sequenced was memory CD4+ T cells sorted from blood. Stated subset: CD45RA-negative fraction. The sequence came from a woman in her twenties or thirties in good health.

CDR3 coding DNA: TGTGCCATCAGTCCTACTGGTAATGAGCAGTTCTTC. This gives the protein CAISPTGNEQFF. The chain links TRBV10-3 to TRBJ2-1; D ambiguous. V was pared by 5 bases and J by 7 bases, with 9 bases between. Germline V lookup: CDR1 ENHRY, CDR2 SYGVKD. The CDR3 covers 12 residues.